The clone carrying this TCR beta chain was seen repeatedly, ten times or more. Its cognate antigen is unknown. In TCRdb, the 5' RACE reads were re-called with MiXCR into one record per CDR3 protein. The data show fewer than 350,000 distinct CDR3 sequences, around 4% seen once. The data are from a study of T cells after yellow fever vaccination. V lost 5 bases and J lost 7, with 21 bases in between. Germline V lookup: CDR1 LNHNV, CDR2 YYDKDF (reference sequence). This CDR3 region has 17 residues. General study results and limits: In post-booster samples, most primary-vaccination clones reappeared (roughly 96% CD4, 88% CD8).

The rearrangement uses TRBV15 and TRBJ1-6, with TRBD1 as a possible D gene (6 bases). This clonotype was obtained from a man between 18 and 35 years old who received the YFV17D yellow fever vaccine. Here the sequenced sample was PBMCs, taken on the day of the yellow fever booster vaccination. CDR3 DNA: TGTGCCACCAGCGCGGGAATAGGGGGTTTCAGGAATTCACCCCTCCACTTT. Translating gives CATSAGIGGFRNSPLHF.